These T cell receptor beta chains were read from a single sample in a study of blood T cell repertoires in COVID-19. TCRdb keeps only in-frame clones here, not all; method: immunoSEQ multiplex PCR. The sample records 25,000 to 30,000 clones, around nine tenths being singletons. Material: peripheral blood. Every receptor here comes from a human donor in a cohort sampled during active COVID-19. CDR3s include the opening cysteine and the closing phenylalanine or tryptophan.

J gene	V gene	CDR3 protein
TRBJ1-1	TRBV13	CASSLAADRGDTEAFF
TRBJ1-1	TRBV5-5	CASSYWAENTEAFF
TRBJ2-7	TRBV27	CASRPIGTVSYEQYF
TRBJ2-2	TRBV5-1	CASSFGTGLSGELFF
TRBJ2-5	TRBV18	CASSPPSGGAVGETQYF
TRBJ2-5	TRBV7-3	CASSLSGAGDNQETQYF
TRBJ1-4	TRBV28	CASTPDSDEKLFF
TRBJ2-2	TRBV30	CAWSVGRPGELFF
TRBJ2-7	TRBV10-1	CASSDRDRIYEQYF
TRBJ1-3	TRBV6-6	CASSQTGNTIYF
TRBJ1-2	TRBV5-1	CASSPGQGLRYGYTF